The T cell receptor (beta chain) under discussion was sequenced for a study of beta chain features in type 1 diabetes. General study points: For Type 1 diabetes patients, all four CD4+ subsets carried TCRB CDR3s that were moderately but significantly shorter. Comparison showed that naive, central memory and Treg TCRB repertoires appeared more similar among patients than among healthy donors. Although PCR might favor shorter templates, it would do so equally in patients and controls. VDJ junctions in type 1 diabetes patients carried more deletions and fewer insertions.

Germline lookup yields CDR1 SGHTA and CDR2 FQGNSA. The CDR3 sequence is 14 residues long. Trimming took 5 bases from V and 3 from J; bases not matched to a gene: 4. About this clone itself: Its cognate antigen is unknown.

Of the isolated RNA, all was reverse transcribed, and so the sequenced material was expressed TCRB transcripts. Sequencing was performed with immunoSEQ multiplex PCR; in TCRdb, only in-frame clones are kept and a portion is missing. The table lists around 430,000 clones, over 25% of them singletons, with more than 0.055% in the top ten. The sequencing input was naive CD4+ T cells from blood. The clonotype was recovered from a man between 18 and 29 years old in good health. The chain links TRBV7-2 to TRBJ2-7, with TRBD1 identical over 10 bases. The CDR3 loop reads CASSRDRGRYEQYF. CDR3 DNA: TGTGCCAGCAGCCGGGACAGGGGCCGCTACGAGCAGTACTTC. The full variable domain, its missing parts supplied by reference TRBV7-2 and TRBJ2-7, is GAGVSQSPSNKVTEKGKDVELRCDPISGHTALYWYRQSLGQGLEFLIYFQGNSAPDKSGLPSDRFSAERTGGSVSTLTIQRTQQEDSAVYLCASSRDRGRYEQYFGPGTRLTVT.